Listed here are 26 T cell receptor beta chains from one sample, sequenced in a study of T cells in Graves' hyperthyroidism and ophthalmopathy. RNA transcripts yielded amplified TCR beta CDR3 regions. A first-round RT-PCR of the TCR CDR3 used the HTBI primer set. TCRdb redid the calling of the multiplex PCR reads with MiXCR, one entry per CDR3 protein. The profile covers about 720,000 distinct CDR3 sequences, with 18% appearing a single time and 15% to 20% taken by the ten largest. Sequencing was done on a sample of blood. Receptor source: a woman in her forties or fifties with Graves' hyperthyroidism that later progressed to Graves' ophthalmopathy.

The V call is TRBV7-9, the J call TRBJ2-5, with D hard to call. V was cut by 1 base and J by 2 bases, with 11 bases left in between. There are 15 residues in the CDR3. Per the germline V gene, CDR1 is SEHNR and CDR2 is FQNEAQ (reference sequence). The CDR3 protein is CASSLVKLSQETQYF. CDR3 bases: TGTGCCAGCAGCTTAGTAAAACTATCTCAAGAGACCCAGTACTTC. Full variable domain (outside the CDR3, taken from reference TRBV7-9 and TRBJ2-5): DTGVSQNPRHKITKRGQNVTFRCDPISEHNRLYWYRQTLGQGPEFLTYFQNEAQLEKSRLLSDRFSAERPKGSFSTLEIQRTEQGDSAMYLCASSLVKLSQETQYFGPGTRLLVL.

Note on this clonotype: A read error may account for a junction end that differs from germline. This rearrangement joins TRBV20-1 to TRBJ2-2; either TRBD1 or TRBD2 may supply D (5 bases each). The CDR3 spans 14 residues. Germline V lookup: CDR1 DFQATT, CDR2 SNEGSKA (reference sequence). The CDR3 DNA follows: TGCAGTGCTACCGACACCTCGGACACCGGGGAGCTGCTTTTT. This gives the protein CSATDTSDTGELLF.

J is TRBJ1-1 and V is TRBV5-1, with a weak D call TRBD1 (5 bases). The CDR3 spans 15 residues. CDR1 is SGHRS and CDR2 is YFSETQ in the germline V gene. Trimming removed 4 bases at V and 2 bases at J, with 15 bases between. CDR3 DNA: TGCGCCAGCAGCCCCCATGCGGGACTTAACACTGAAGCTTTCTTT. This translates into CASSPHAGLNTEAFF.

The CDR3: CASSQLPGQNSPLHF. The CDR3 nucleotides read TGCGCCAGCAGCCAATTACCGGGACAGAATTCACCCCTCCACTTT. The chain combines TRBV4-1 with TRBJ1-6, with 7 bases lining up with TRBD1. CDR3 length equals 15 residues. The ends lost 2 bases at V and 7 bases at J; junction bases unmatched: 5. Germline CDR1 is MGHRA and CDR2 is YSYEKL.

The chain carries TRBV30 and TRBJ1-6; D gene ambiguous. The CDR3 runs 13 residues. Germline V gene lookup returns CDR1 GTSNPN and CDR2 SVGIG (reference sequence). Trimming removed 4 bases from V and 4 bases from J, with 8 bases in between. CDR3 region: CAWTQQYNSPLHF. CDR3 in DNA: TGTGCCTGGACCCAGCAATATAATTCACCCCTCCACTTT. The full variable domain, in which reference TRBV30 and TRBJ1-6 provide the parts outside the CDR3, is SQTIHQWPATLVQPVGSPLSLECTVEGTSNPNLYWYRQAAGRGLQLLFYSVGIGQISSEVPQNLSASRPQDRQFILSSKKLLLSDSGFYLCAWTQQYNSPLHFGNGTRLTVT.

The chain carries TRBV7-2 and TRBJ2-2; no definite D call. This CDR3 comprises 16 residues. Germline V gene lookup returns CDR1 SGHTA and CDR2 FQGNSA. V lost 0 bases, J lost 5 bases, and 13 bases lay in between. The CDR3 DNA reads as TGTGCCAGCAGCTTAGCTGGACGGCATCAAACCGGGGAGCTGTTTTTT. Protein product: CASSLAGRHQTGELFF.

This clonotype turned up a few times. DNA of the CDR3: TGTGCCACCAGTGAACTATCCGGGCGACAGGGACCATTAGAGACCCAGTACTTC. Its protein product is CATSELSGRQGPLETQYF. The J gene is TRBJ2-5, the V gene TRBV24-1; 7 bases are a match to TRBD1. Trimming cost V 4 bases and J 4 bases; bases outside gene matches: 17. This CDR3 comprises 18 residues. Per germline, CDR1 KGHDR and CDR2 SFDVKD.

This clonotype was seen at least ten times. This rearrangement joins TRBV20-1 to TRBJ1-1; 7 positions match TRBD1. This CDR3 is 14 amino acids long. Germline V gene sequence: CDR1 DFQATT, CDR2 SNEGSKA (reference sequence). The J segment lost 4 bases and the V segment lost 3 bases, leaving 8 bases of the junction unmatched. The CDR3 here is CSARDRPLGTEAFF. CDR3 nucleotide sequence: TGCAGTGCTAGGGACAGGCCGTTAGGCACTGAAGCTTTCTTT.

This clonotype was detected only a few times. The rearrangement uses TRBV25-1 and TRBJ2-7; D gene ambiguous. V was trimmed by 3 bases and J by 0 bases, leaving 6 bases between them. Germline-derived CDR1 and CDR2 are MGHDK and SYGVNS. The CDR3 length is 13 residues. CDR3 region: CASSDVRSYEQYF. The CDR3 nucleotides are TGTGCCAGCAGTGACGTACGCTCCTACGAGCAGTACTTC.

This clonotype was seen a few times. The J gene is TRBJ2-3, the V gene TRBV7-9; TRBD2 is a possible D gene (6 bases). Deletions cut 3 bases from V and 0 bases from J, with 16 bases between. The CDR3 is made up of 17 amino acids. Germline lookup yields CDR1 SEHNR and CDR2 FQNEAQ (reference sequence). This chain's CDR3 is CASSLQQVGGSTDTQYF. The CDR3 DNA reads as TGTGCCAGCAGCTTGCAACAGGTCGGGGGTAGCACAGATACGCAGTATTTT.

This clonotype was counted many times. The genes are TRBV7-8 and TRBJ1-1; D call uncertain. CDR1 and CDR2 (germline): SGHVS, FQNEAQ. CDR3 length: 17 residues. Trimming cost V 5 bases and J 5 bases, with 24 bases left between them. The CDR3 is CASSQRHEAPSLTEAFF. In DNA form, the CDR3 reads TGTGCCAGCAGCCAGCGACACGAAGCCCCCTCATTGACTGAAGCTTTCTTT.

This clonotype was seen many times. The chain's CDR3 is CASSRGGNYGYTF. For the CDR3, the DNA is TGTGCCAGCTCTCGCGGTGGCAACTATGGCTACACCTTC. V is TRBV18 and J is TRBJ1-2; D not resolved. The CDR3 is 13 amino acids. Germline CDR1 reads KGHSH; CDR2 reads LQKENI. Trimming took off 6 bases at V and 2 bases at J, with 10 bases between the two ends.

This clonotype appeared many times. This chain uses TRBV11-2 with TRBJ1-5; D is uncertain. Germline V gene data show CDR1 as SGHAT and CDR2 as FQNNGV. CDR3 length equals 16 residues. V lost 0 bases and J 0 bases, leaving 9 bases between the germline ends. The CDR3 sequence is CASSLDHGLSNQPQHF. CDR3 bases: TGTGCCAGCAGCTTAGATCATGGACTTAGCAATCAGCCCCAGCATTTT.

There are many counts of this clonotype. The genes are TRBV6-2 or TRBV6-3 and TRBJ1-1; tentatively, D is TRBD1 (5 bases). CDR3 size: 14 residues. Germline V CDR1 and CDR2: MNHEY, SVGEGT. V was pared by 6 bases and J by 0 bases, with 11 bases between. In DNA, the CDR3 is TGTGCCAGCAGATTCGGGACTTTGAACACTGAAGCTTTCTTT. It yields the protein CASRFGTLNTEAFF.

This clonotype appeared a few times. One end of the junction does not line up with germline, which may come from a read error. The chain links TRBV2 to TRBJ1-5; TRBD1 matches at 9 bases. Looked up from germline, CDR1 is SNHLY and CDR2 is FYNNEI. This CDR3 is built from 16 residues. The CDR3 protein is CASSLNRGPSNRPQHF. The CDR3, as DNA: TGTGCCAGCAGTCTAAACAGGGGGCCTAGCAATCGGCCCCAGCATTTT.

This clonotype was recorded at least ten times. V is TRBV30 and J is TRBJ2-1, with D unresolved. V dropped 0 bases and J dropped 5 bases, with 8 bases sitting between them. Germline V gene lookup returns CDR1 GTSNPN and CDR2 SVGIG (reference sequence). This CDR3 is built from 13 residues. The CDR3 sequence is CAWSVGSHNEQFF. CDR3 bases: TGTGCCTGGAGTGTTGGGTCCCACAATGAGCAGTTCTTC.

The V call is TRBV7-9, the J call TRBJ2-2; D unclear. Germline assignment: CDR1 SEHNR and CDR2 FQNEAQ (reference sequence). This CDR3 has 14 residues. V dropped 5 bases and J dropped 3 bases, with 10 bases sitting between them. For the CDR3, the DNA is TGTGCCAGCAGCCTAAGGCAGGACACCGGGGAGCTGTTTTTT. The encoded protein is CASSLRQDTGELFF.

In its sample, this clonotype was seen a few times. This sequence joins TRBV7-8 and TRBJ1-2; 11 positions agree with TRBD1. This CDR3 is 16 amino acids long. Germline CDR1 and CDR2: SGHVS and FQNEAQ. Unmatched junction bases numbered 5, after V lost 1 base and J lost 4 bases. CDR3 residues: CASSLDPGTGGYGYTF. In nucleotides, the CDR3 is TGTGCCAGCAGCTTAGATCCTGGGACAGGGGGCTATGGCTACACCTTC.

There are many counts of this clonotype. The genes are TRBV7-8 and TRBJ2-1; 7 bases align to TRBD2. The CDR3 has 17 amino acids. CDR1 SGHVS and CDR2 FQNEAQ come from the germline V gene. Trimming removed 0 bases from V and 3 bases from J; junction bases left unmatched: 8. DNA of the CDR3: TGTGCCAGCAGCTTAGCGGGGGGGGACTGGAGCTACAATGAGCAGTTCTTC. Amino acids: CASSLAGGDWSYNEQFF.

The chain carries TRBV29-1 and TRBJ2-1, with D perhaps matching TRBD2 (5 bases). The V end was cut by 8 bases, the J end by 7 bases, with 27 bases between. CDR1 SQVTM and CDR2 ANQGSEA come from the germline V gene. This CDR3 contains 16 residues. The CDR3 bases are TGCAGCTCTCAACTACGCACTAGGGCCTTCGGGAATGAGCAGTTCTTC. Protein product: CSSQLRTRAFGNEQFF.

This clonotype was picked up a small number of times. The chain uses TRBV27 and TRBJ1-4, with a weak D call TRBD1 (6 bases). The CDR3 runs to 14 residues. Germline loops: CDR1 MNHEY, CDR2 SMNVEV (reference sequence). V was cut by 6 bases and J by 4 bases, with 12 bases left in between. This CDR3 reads CASRRQVNNEKLFF. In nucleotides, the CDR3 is TGTGCCAGCAGGCGACAGGTCAATAATGAAAAACTGTTTTTT.

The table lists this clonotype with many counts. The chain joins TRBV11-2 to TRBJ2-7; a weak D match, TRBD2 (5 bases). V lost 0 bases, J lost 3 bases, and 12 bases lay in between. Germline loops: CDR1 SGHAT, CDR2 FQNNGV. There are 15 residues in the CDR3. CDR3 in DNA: TGTGCCAGCAGCTTAGACCCGAGCGGAGACTACGAGCAGTACTTC. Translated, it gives CASSLDPSGDYEQYF.

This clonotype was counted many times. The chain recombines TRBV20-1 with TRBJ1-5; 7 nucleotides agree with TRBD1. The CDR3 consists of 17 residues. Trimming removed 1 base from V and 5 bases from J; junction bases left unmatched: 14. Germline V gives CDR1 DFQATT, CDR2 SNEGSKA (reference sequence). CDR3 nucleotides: TGCAGTGCTAGAGGGGTGTGGGGCAGGGGGTCGGATCAGCCCCAGCATTTT. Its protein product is CSARGVWGRGSDQPQHF.

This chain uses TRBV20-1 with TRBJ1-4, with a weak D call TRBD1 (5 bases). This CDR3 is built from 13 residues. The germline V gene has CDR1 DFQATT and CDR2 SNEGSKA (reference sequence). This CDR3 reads CSTEGQGNEKLFF. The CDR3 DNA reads TGCAGCACAGAGGGGCAGGGAAATGAAAAACTGTTTTTT.

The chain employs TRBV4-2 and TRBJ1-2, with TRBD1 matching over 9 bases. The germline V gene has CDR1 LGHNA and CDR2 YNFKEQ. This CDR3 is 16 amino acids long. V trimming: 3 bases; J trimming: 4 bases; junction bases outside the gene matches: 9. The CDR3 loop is CASSQGTGGAGYGYTF. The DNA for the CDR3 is TGTGCCAGCAGCCAGGGTACAGGGGGCGCGGGCTATGGCTACACCTTC.

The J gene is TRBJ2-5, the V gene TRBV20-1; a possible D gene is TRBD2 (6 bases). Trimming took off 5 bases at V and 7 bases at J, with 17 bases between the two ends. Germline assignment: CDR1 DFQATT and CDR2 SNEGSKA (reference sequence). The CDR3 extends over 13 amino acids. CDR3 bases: TGCAGTGCTGGGGGACGTGTCGGGGGGACCCAGTACTTC. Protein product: CSAGGRVGGTQYF.